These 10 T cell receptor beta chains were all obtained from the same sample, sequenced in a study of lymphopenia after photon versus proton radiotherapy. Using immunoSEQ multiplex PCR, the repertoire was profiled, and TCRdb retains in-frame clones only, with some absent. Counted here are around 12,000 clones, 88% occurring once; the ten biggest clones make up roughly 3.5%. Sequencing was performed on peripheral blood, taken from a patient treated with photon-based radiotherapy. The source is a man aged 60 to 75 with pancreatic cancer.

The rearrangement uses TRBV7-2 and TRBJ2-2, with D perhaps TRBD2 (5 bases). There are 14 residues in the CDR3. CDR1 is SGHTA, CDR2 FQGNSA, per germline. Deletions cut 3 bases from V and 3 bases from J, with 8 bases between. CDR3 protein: CASSFGDYTGELFF. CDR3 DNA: TGTGCCAGCAGCTTCGGGGATTACACCGGGGAGCTGTTTTTT.

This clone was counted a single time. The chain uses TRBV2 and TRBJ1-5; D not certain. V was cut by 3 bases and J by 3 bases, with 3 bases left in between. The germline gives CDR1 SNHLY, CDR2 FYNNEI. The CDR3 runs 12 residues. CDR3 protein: CASSEVNQPQHF. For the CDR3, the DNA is TGTGCCAGCAGTGAGGTCAATCAGCCCCAGCATTTT.

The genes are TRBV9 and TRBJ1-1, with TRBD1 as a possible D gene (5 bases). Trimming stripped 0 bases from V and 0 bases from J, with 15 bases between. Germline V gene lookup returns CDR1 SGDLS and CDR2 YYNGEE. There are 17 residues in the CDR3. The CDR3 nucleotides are TGTGCCAGCAGCGTAGGGACCTCGTGGGGCATGAACACTGAAGCTTTCTTT. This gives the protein CASSVGTSWGMNTEAFF.

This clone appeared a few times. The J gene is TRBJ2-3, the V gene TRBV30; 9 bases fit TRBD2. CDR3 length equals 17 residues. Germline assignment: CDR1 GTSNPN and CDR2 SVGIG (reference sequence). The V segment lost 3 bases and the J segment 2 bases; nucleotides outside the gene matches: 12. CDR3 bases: TGTGCCTGGAGGGGTCCTAGCGGGGAGGCGTTCACAGATACGCAGTATTTT. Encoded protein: CAWRGPSGEAFTDTQYF.

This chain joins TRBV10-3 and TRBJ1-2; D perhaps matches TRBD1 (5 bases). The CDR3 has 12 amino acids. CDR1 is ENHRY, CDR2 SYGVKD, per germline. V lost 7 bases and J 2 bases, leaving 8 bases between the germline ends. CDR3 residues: CAITGQNYGYTF. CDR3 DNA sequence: TGTGCCATCACCGGACAAAACTATGGCTACACCTTC.

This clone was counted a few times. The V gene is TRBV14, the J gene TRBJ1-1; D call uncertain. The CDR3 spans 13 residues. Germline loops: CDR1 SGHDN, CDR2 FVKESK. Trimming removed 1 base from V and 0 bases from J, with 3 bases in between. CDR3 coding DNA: TGTGCCAGCAGCCAAGGGATGAACACTGAAGCTTTCTTT. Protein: CASSQGMNTEAFF.

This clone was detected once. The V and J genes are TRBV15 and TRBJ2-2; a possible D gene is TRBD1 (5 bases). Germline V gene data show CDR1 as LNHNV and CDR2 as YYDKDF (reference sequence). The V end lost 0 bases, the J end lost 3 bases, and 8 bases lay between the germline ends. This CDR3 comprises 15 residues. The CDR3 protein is CATSREGVYTGELFF. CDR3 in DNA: TGTGCCACCAGCAGAGAAGGGGTGTACACCGGGGAGCTGTTTTTT.

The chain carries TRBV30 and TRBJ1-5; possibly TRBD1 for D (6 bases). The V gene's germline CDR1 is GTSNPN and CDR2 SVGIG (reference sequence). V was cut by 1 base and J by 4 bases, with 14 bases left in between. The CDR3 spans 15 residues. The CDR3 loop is CAWSDLGQLNQPQHF. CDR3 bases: TGTGCCTGGAGTGACCTAGGACAGCTAAATCAGCCCCAGCATTTT.

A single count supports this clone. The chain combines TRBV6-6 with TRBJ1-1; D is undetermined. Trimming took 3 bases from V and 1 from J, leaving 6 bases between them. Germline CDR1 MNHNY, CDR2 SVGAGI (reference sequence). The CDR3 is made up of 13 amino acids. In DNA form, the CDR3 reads TGTGCCAGCAGTTATATTAGGAACACTGAAGCTTTCTTT. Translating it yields CASSYIRNTEAFF.

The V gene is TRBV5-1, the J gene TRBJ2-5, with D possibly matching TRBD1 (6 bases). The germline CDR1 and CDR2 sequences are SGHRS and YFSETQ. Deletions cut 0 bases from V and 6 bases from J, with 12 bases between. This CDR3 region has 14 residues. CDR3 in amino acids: CASSLVGGAQTQYF. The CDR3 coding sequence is TGCGCCAGCAGCTTGGTTGGGGGCGCGCAGACCCAGTACTTC.